The 2 T cell receptor beta chains below come from one sample, sequenced in a study of cytomegalovirus exposure and HLA in healthy donors. The primer mix had 60 Vbeta and 13 Jbeta primers. Libraries were prepared by immunoSEQ multiplex PCR; TCRdb keeps only in-frame clonotypes and omits some of them. The repertoire holds fewer than 200,000 clones, with about 82% as singletons. Specimen: PBMCs. The receptor set was obtained from a woman aged 18-30 years in good health and CMV-seronegative.

The rearrangement joins TRBV10-2 to TRBJ2-4, with 8 bases that match TRBD1. Germline V lookup: CDR1 WSHSY, CDR2 SAAADI. This CDR3 region has 15 residues. The junction had 3 bases not matched to a gene; V was cut back by 0 bases and J by 5 bases. The CDR3 loop is CASSESTGDQNIQYF. DNA of the CDR3: TGCGCCAGCAGTGAGTCGACAGGGGACCAAAACATTCAGTACTTC.

The genes are TRBV5-1 and TRBJ2-1, with D possibly matching TRBD2 (6 bases). The CDR3 has 14 residues. Germline CDR1 reads SGHRS; CDR2 reads YFSETQ. The V end lost 4 bases, the J end lost 4 bases, and 12 bases lay between the germline ends. The CDR3 region has the DNA TGCGCCAGCAGCCAGGGAAGCGGGTACAATGAGCAGTTCTTC. Residues: CASSQGSGYNEQFF.